These T cell receptor beta chains were read from a single sample in a study of OX40 agonist ivuxolimab in advanced cancers. TCRdb's copy holds only in-frame clones and misses some; the assay was immunoSEQ multiplex PCR. The table lists 75,000 to 95,000 clones, more than 70% of them singletons. The material sequenced was CD4+ or CD8+ T cells sorted from blood, taken in a trial of the OX40 agonist ivuxolimab. The receptors were sampled from an adult with an advanced solid tumor such as melanoma, head and neck, liver or kidney cancer. The CDR3 runs from the conserved cysteine through the conserved F or W. D genes are given only for firm matches.

>TRBV10-2|-
CASSRGTEAFF
>TRBV11-2|TRBD2
CASSTRLAVAYNEQFF
>TRBV9|-
CASSVGTYTDTQYF
>TRBV20-1|-
CSVRVYNEQFF
>TRBV28|TRBD2
CASTSSGSLKNIQYF
>TRBV7-9|-
CASRAAGGTIYF
>TRBV5-1|-
CASSLVGPSSYNEQFF
>TRBV7-2|-
CASSIRQLTEAFF
>TRBV7-2|TRBD1
CASSLDRGDTGELFF
>TRBV5-1|-
CASSVTRSNEKLFF
>TRBV19|-
CASSIGSASNQPQHF
>TRBV6-1|-
CASRPSGTEYQQYF
>TRBV30|TRBD1
CAWSGDRGQTSTETQYF
>TRBV11-3|-
CASSPRDRYQETQYF
>TRBV6-6|-
CASSYGRENTEAFF
>TRBV2|-
CASIALQGFEQFF
>TRBV2|-
CASMAGARTQYF
>TRBV7-7|TRBD1
CASSLGTVRAGELFF
>TRBV19|-
CASSMNTEAFF
>TRBV7-2|-
CASSFFLGAGQPQHF
>TRBV19|-
CASKRTDTGELFF
>TRBV5-4|-
CASSLVTGALFGELFF
>TRBV7-6|TRBD2
CASSFRSIGLAGTTYNEQFF
>TRBV11-3|TRBD2
CASSLGFSGRLFQETQYF
>TRBV19|-
CASSQYGGTEAFF
>TRBV19|-
CASSILQAEQPQHF
>TRBV4-3|-
CASSQVFTGELFF
>TRBV15|-
CATSRGVGEKLFF
>TRBV11-3|-
CASSPRDRERSGRAYNEQFF
>TRBV6-1|-
CASKQGPLTDTQYF
>TRBV6-5|-
CASSYSRERNTEAFF
>TRBV9|-
CASSVTGTTGNTIYF
>TRBV19|-
CASRPPGLPKTETQYF
>TRBV7-2|-
CASSPRVGAWDQPQHF
>TRBV5-1|-
CASSLQGDTGTGELFF
>TRBV27|TRBD2
CASSFSGLAGWYQETQYF
>TRBV29-1|TRBD2
CSVEQPSGRVQETQYF
>TRBV11-3|TRBD1
CASTQGAAGANVLTF
>TRBV7-2|TRBD1
CASSPWTGGVLDGYTF
>TRBV6-1|TRBD1
CASSDSHRGRGGELFF
>TRBV2|-
CASSQGRDGNQPQHF
>TRBV27|-
CASSRAGETQYF
>TRBV7-2|-
CASSIEGSNTEAFF
>TRBV6-5|TRBD1
CASRRQGDYGYTF
>TRBV5-1|-
CASSAGRGFTEAFF
>TRBV30|-
CAWKQGRSGELFF
>TRBV19|-
CASSIQGGGQPQHF
>TRBV5-6|TRBD1
CASSLQGARNTEAFF
>TRBV6-6|TRBD1
CASSISQGVNTQYF
>TRBV7-9|TRBD2
CASSLPSSGRARYQETQYF
>TRBV7-7|-
CASSLIGRGWGGSWYNEQFF
>TRBV10-3|TRBD2
CAISTLAGYNEQFF
>TRBV29-1|-
CSVVGLGGLNTEAFF
>TRBV6-1|-
CASGPTGPQHF
>TRBV28|TRBD1
CASWDSNNEKLFF